A selection of T cell receptor beta chains follows, all from one sample in a study of T cell responses to AZD1222 COVID-19 vaccine. Sequencing used immunoSEQ multiplex PCR; TCRdb keeps in-frame clones, though not all of them. The sample shows about 180,000 clones, almost 90% of them seen only once. This material consisted of peripheral blood, taken on day 0 of AZD1222 vaccination. These TCRs come from an adult in good health. Each CDR3 is given with its conserved first and last residue. A D gene is named only where the DNA matches it firmly. Where a row states a size, it is once, few, many or the class of an expanded clone; other rows omit it.

clone_size | d_call | j_call | cdr3_length | v_call | cdr3_aa | cdr3_nt
NA | NA | TRBJ1-5 | 16 | TRBV15 | CATSRDPRDSNQPQHF | TGTGCCACCAGCAGAGATCCCAGAGATAGCAATCAGCCCCAGCATTTT
NA | NA | TRBJ2-7 | 13 | TRBV15 | CATSSPPAHEQYF | TGTGCCACCAGCTCTCCTCCGGCGCACGAGCAGTACTTC
NA | NA | TRBJ2-2 | 15 | TRBV4-1 | CASSQRAGNTGELFF | TGCGCCAGCAGCCAAAGGGCGGGAAACACCGGGGAGCTGTTTTTT
NA | NA | TRBJ2-1 | 14 | TRBV11-2 | CASSLDHIGSEQFF | TGTGCCAGCAGCTTAGATCATATAGGGTCTGAGCAGTTCTTC
NA | NA | TRBJ1-1 | 14 | TRBV28 | CASSLLGVRTEAFF | TGTGCCAGCAGTTTATTGGGGGTACGGACTGAAGCTTTCTTT
NA | NA | TRBJ1-4 | 17 | TRBV28 | CASSLDQAVRTNEKLFF | TGTGCCAGCAGTTTAGACCAGGCGGTTCGAACTAATGAAAAACTGTTTTTT
once | TRBD1 | TRBJ1-1 | 15 | TRBV5-6 | CASSLVDRGGTEAFF | TGTGCCAGCAGCCTGGTGGACAGGGGCGGCACTGAAGCTTTCTTT
NA | NA | TRBJ1-5 | 14 | TRBV6-5 | CASSYGGFGQPQHF | TGTGCCAGCAGTTACGGCGGATTCGGTCAGCCCCAGCATTTT
few | NA | TRBJ2-1 | 11 | TRBV19 | CASSNYNEQFF | TGTGCCAGTAGTAACTACAATGAGCAGTTCTTC
NA | NA | TRBJ1-1 | 13 | TRBV6-5 | CASSRGGGTEAFF | TGTGCCAGCAGCCGTGGGGGGGGTACTGAAGCTTTCTTT
NA | NA | TRBJ2-2 | 15 | TRBV18 | CASSPQQSNTGELFF | TGTGCCAGCTCACCGCAACAGTCGAACACCGGGGAGCTGTTTTTT
NA | NA | TRBJ1-5 | 16 | TRBV2 | CASSEQGPSLNQPQHF | TGTGCCAGCAGTGAACAGGGGCCATCTTTGAATCAGCCCCAGCATTTT
NA | NA | TRBJ2-4 | 13 | TRBV14 | CASSQDGGNIQYF | TGTGCCAGCAGCCAAGATGGTGGGAACATTCAGTACTTC
NA | TRBD1 | TRBJ1-2 | 12 | TRBV6-5 | CASSLQGNGYTF | TGTGCCAGCAGTTTACAGGGGAATGGCTACACCTTC
NA | NA | TRBJ2-7 | 12 | TRBV5-1 | CASSASFYEQYF | TGCGCCAGCAGCGCCAGCTTTTACGAGCAGTACTTC
NA | NA | TRBJ1-2 | 14 | TRBV24-1 | CATSDSRTVNGYTF | TGTGCCACCAGTGATTCAAGGACAGTTAATGGCTACACCTTC
once | TRBD1 | TRBJ2-1 | 16 | TRBV7-2 | CASSIKQGSAYNEQFF | TGTGCCAGCAGCATCAAACAGGGGTCTGCCTACAATGAGCAGTTCTTC
NA | NA | TRBJ1-1 | 14 | TRBV5-5 | CASSLDVVGTEAFF | TGTGCCAGCAGCTTGGACGTTGTAGGGACTGAAGCTTTCTTT
once | NA | TRBJ1-5 | 13 | TRBV19 | CASSQVGGQPQHF | TGTGCCAGTAGTCAGGTGGGAGGTCAGCCCCAGCATTTT
once | NA | TRBJ2-7 | 11 | TRBV29-1 | CSAVQFYEQYF | TGCAGCGCCGTACAGTTCTACGAGCAGTACTTC
NA | NA | TRBJ1-1 | 13 | TRBV28 | CASRKQGDTEAFF | TGTGCCAGCAGAAAACAGGGAGACACTGAAGCTTTCTTT
NA | NA | TRBJ1-6 | 12 | TRBV13 | CASSTGGSPLHF | TGTGCCAGCAGCACAGGCGGTTCACCCCTCCACTTT
NA | NA | TRBJ1-1 | 13 | TRBV27 | CASRGFLNTEAFF | TGTGCCAGCAGGGGGTTTCTCAACACTGAAGCTTTCTTT
NA | NA | TRBJ2-7 | 15 | TRBV19 | CASSSRGSPDYEQYF | TGTGCCAGTAGTTCCAGAGGGAGTCCAGATTACGAGCAGTACTTC
NA | NA | TRBJ1-2 | 12 | TRBV6-1 | CASSEAGYGYTF | TGTGCCAGCAGTGAAGCCGGCTATGGCTACACCTTC
few | TRBD2 | TRBJ2-3 | 16 | TRBV9 | CASSVEGTSGTDTQYF | TGTGCCAGCAGCGTAGAGGGGACTAGCGGAACAGATACGCAGTATTTT
NA | TRBD1 | TRBJ2-2 | 14 | TRBV5-8 | CASSLDRGTGELFF | TGTGCCAGCAGCTTGGACAGGGGCACCGGGGAGCTGTTTTTT
NA | NA | TRBJ2-7 | 12 | TRBV5-4 | CASSSGQHEQYF | TGTGCCAGCAGCTCTGGACAGCACGAGCAGTACTTC
NA | NA | TRBJ1-6 | 14 | TRBV7-9 | CASSSDGDNSPLHF | TGTGCCAGCAGCTCGGACGGCGATAATTCACCCCTCCACTTT
NA | TRBD1 | TRBJ1-4 | 18 | TRBV7-2 | CASSLASIRQGAGEKLFF | TGTGCCAGCAGCTTAGCCTCTATACGACAGGGGGCTGGTGAAAAACTGTTTTTT
NA | NA | TRBJ2-7 | 13 | TRBV6-5 | CASSGSGVHEQYF | TGTGCCAGCAGCGGCTCCGGTGTCCACGAGCAGTACTTC
NA | NA | TRBJ1-2 | 15 | TRBV4-3 | CASSQGQLPNYGYTF | TGCGCCAGCAGCCAGGGGCAGCTACCTAACTATGGCTACACCTTC
NA | NA | TRBJ2-3 | 16 | TRBV24-1 | CATSPLGGPHMDTQYF | TGTGCCACCAGTCCCCTTGGGGGGCCCCATATGGATACGCAGTATTTT
few | NA | TRBJ1-5 | 14 | TRBV19 | CASSPPGSNQPQHF | TGTGCCAGTAGTCCCCCTGGGAGCAATCAGCCCCAGCATTTT
NA | NA | TRBJ1-1 | 13 | TRBV11-2 | CASSRVPNTEAFF | TGTGCCAGCAGCCGTGTACCGAACACTGAAGCTTTCTTT
NA | NA | TRBJ2-7 | 13 | TRBV5-1 | CASSSTDTYEQYF | TGCGCCAGCAGCTCGACAGATACCTACGAGCAGTACTTC
NA | TRBD2 | TRBJ2-1 | 14 | TRBV5-1 | CASSAATSTNEQFF | TGCGCCAGCAGTGCCGCGACTAGCACCAATGAGCAGTTCTTC
NA | TRBD1 | TRBJ2-1 | 15 | TRBV5-1 | CASSAWDSSYNEQFF | TGCGCCAGCAGCGCTTGGGACAGCTCCTACAATGAGCAGTTCTTC
NA | NA | TRBJ1-4 | 14 | TRBV11-2 | CASSSGTRNEKLFF | TGTGCCAGCAGCAGCGGGACCAGAAATGAAAAACTGTTTTTT
NA | NA | TRBJ2-2 | 12 | TRBV19 | CASSTQYGELFF | TGTGCCAGTAGTACCCAGTACGGGGAGCTGTTTTTT
NA | NA | TRBJ2-3 | 14 | TRBV2 | CASEAGSTTDTQYF | TGTGCCAGCGAGGCGGGGTCAACCACAGATACGCAGTATTTT
NA | NA | TRBJ2-7 | 15 | TRBV7-2 | CASSLVGTGYNEQYF | TGTGCCAGCAGCTTAGTTGGCACAGGGTATAACGAGCAGTACTTC
NA | NA | TRBJ1-1 | 18 | TRBV11-2 | CASSLLGLRAGASTEAFF | TGTGCCAGCAGCTTATTAGGGTTGCGGGCGGGAGCGAGCACTGAAGCTTTCTTT
once | NA | TRBJ2-4 | 12 | TRBV6-5 | CASSLPRWDQYF | TGTGCCAGCAGTCTCCCCCGTTGGGATCAGTACTTC
NA | NA | TRBJ1-2 | 14 | TRBV10-3 | CAIRIREAGYGYTF | TGTGCCATCAGGATCAGGGAAGCGGGCTATGGCTACACCTTC
NA | NA | TRBJ1-1 | 15 | TRBV9 | CASSPGHLGNTEAFF | TGTGCCAGCAGCCCAGGACACCTGGGGAACACTGAAGCTTTCTTT
NA | NA | TRBJ1-1 | 12 | TRBV7-2 | CASSPRIKEAFF | TGTGCCAGCAGCCCGCGAATTAAAGAAGCTTTCTTT
NA | NA | TRBJ2-1 | 12 | TRBV18 | CASSSNYNEQFF | TGTGCCAGCTCGTCGAATTACAATGAGCAGTTCTTC
NA | NA | TRBJ1-1 | 13 | TRBV6-4 | CASSVDKNTEAFF | TGTGCCAGCAGTGTTGACAAGAACACTGAAGCTTTCTTT
NA | TRBD1 | TRBJ1-1 | 13 | TRBV19 | CASSRDRDTEAFF | TGTGCCAGTAGCCGGGACAGAGACACTGAAGCTTTCTTT
NA | TRBD2 | TRBJ2-5 | 16 | TRBV9 | CASSARLAGLLETQYF | TGTGCCAGCAGCGCCCGACTAGCGGGGTTGTTAGAGACCCAGTACTTC